The table lists the clone carrying this T cell receptor (beta chain) with a few counts. V lost 5 bases and J 2 bases, leaving 12 bases between the germline ends. There are 15 residues in the CDR3. Per germline, CDR1 SGHTA and CDR2 FQGNSA. The source of the sample is a study of response to subunit inactivated influenza vaccine. TCRdb passed the RT-PCR reads through MiXCR, listing each CDR3 protein once. The repertoire consists of roughly 700,000 distinct CDR3 sequences, with approximately 15% occurring once and the leading ten covering around 6.5%. The specimen comprised PBMCs from blood, sampled about 14 days before vaccination. The sequence came from a man over 45 who received an inactivated influenza vaccine. The V call is TRBV7-2, the J call TRBJ2-2; possible D gene TRBD2, 6 bases. DNA for the CDR3: TGTGCCAGCAGCCGAGGACTATATAACACCGGGGAGCTGTTTTTT. Its translation: CASSRGLYNTGELFF.